This is a list of T cell receptor beta chains from one sample in a study of metastatic and nonmetastatic thyroid tumors. TCRdb re-analyzed the PCR reads through MiXCR. The sample has some 64,000 clones; about 3.8% are singletons. The material sequenced was blood. The source of these receptors is a female donor with papillary thyroid cancer or a benign thyroid nodule (not recorded which). Some clones in this sample may be carry-over from other donors' samples. Each CDR3 is given with its conserved first and last residue. A D gene is named only where the DNA matches it firmly. Only some rows state a clone size, as once, few, many or a class for expanded clones.

many	TRBD1	TRBV18	TRBJ1-2	14	TGTGCCAGCTCACCACAAACAGGGGTGCGGGGCTACACCTTC	CASSPQTGVRGYTF
many	TRBD1	TRBV12-3/TRBV12-4	TRBJ1-2	14	TGTGCCAGCAGTTTTCGACAGGGTCTCTATGGCTACACCTTC	CASSFRQGLYGYTF
many	.	TRBV20-1	TRBJ1-4	12	TGCAGTGCTAGCGGGGTCCTTGAAAAACTGTTTTTT	CSASGVLEKLFF
.	TRBD1	TRBV6-2/TRBV6-3	TRBJ2-7	16	TGTGCCAGCATTTACGCCGACAGGGTCGGCACCTACGAGGAGTACTTC	CASIYADRVGTYEEYF
many	TRBD1	TRBV20-1	TRBJ1-2	18	TGCAGTGCTAGAGATAGGGGGGACAGGGGCGAGCGCAACTATGGCTACACCTTC	CSARDRGDRGERNYGYTF
.	.	TRBV12-3/TRBV12-4	TRBJ1-1	15	TGTTCCAGCACTCCGAGTGGAGGGATGAACACTGGAGCTTTCTTT	CSSTPSGGMNTGAFF
many	TRBD2	TRBV28	TRBJ2-7	17	TGTGCTCTCGCGCCCGGGACTAGCGGGAGTGTTATTTACGAGCAGTACTTC	CALAPGTSGSVIYEQYF
many	.	TRBV24-1	TRBJ2-5	15	TGTGCCACCAGCGGGGCAGGGGGGTACCAAGAGACCCAGTACTTC	CATSGAGGYQETQYF
many	TRBD2	TRBV29-1	TRBJ2-7	13	TGCAGCCCCATGGCTAGCGGGGGAGGAAAGCAGTACTTC	CSPMASGGGKQYF
many	TRBD1	TRBV20-1	TRBJ2-3	17	TGCAGTGCTAGAGATAGGGGAAGGGACAGGAGCACAGATACGCAGTATTTT	CSARDRGRDRSTDTQYF
few	.	TRBV10-3	TRBJ2-6	19	TGTGCCATCAGTGGGGTCTGGGTGAAAGGCATCTCTGGGGACAACGTCCTGACTTTC	CAISGVWVKGISGDNVLTF
many	.	TRBV7-2	TRBJ1-5	14	TGTGCCAGCAGTCACAGGAATAGCAATCAGCCCCAGCATTTT	CASSHRNSNQPQHF
many	TRBD2	TRBV20-1	TRBJ2-1	18	TGCAGTGCTAGAGGCAGAGTGGGGTTGCGGGGGAGATACAATGAGCAGTTCTTC	CSARGRVGLRGRYNEQFF
few	.	TRBV6-1	TRBJ1-2	14	TGTGCCAGCCGTGTGGGGACCTCTTCCTATGGCTACACCTTC	CASRVGTSSYGYTF
many	.	TRBV6-1	TRBJ2-7	15	TGTGCCAGCAGTGAAACCTTCAGGGGATCCTACGAGCAGTACTTC	CASSETFRGSYEQYF
many	TRBD2	TRBV20-1	TRBJ2-1	14	TGCAGTGCTGGGGGGCGGGGGGTTTACAATGAGCAGTTCTTC	CSAGGRGVYNEQFF
.	.	TRBV28	TRBJ2-3	15	TGTGCAAACAGTTTCCTAGCGACTAGCACAGATACGCAGTATTTT	CANSFLATSTDTQYF
medium-sized	.	TRBV27	TRBJ2-3	15	TGTGCCAGCAGTTTATCAGTTGGGTTCACAGATACGCAGTATTTT	CASSLSVGFTDTQYF
many	TRBD2	TRBV20-1	TRBJ2-4	15	TGCAGTGCTAGAGTGTCGGGGGGAGCCAAAAACATTCAGTACTTC	CSARVSGGAKNIQYF
.	.	TRBV6-1	TRBJ1-1	10	TGTGCCACCTGGGACACTGAAGCTTTCTTT	CATWDTEAFF
few	.	TRBV5-1	TRBJ2-6	16	TGCGCCAGCAGCCAGCACCCCAGATCTGGGGCCAACGTCCTGACTTTC	CASSQHPRSGANVLTF
many	.	TRBV24-1	TRBJ2-5	14	TGTGCCACCAGTGGCAGGAATAGACAAGAGACCCAGTACTTC	CATSGRNRQETQYF
few	.	TRBV24-1	TRBJ1-1	13	TGTGCCACCAGTGAGCCTGTCGGGGGGGAGGCTTTCTTT	CATSEPVGGEAFF
many	.	TRBV11-2	TRBJ2-5	14	TGTGCCAGCAGCTTAGGCCTAGCCCGGGAGACCCAGTACTTC	CASSLGLARETQYF
many	.	TRBV5-1	TRBJ2-1	16	TGCGCCAGCAGCGGACTCGGGGCGGGAACCTACAATGAGCAGTTCTTC	CASSGLGAGTYNEQFF
once	.	TRBV2	TRBJ1-1	14	TGTGCCAGCACTGACTCAGGAGAGTCGGCTGAAGCTTTCTTT	CASTDSGESAEAFF
few	TRBD1	TRBV12-3/TRBV12-4	TRBJ1-6	22	TGTGCCAGCACCTCTAGCCCCCGATTCGGACAGGGGTTCCGTTTCGATAATTCACCCCTCCACTTT	CASTSSPRFGQGFRFDNSPLHF
many	.	TRBV19	TRBJ2-3	14	TGTGCCAGTAGTAACGACCCTAGCACAGATACGCAGTATTTT	CASSNDPSTDTQYF
.	.	TRBV30	TRBJ1-5	16	TGTGCCTGGAGTGCCGAGGGACTTCGGGGCAATCAGCCCCAGCATTTT	CAWSAEGLRGNQPQHF
many	.	TRBV2	TRBJ2-2	13	TGTGCCGGCCGAGGGACACTCACCGGGGAGCTGTTTTTT	CAGRGTLTGELFF
few	TRBD1	TRBV19	TRBJ2-2	13	TGTGCCAGTAGTACGACAGGGGCCGGGGATCTGTTTTTT	CASSTTGAGDLFF
many	TRBD2	TRBV2	TRBJ2-3	16	TGTGCCAGTACAGCCATGACTAGCGGGATGACAGATACGCAGTATTTT	CASTAMTSGMTDTQYF
.	.	TRBV5-1	TRBJ2-3	14	TGCGCCAGCAGCTTCCAGGGACGAACAGATACGCAGTATTTT	CASSFQGRTDTQYF
many	.	TRBV7-6	TRBJ2-2	14	TGTGCCAGCAGCTTAGTTGTGGAAACCGGGGAGCTGTTTTTT	CASSLVVETGELFF
many	.	TRBV7-2	TRBJ2-1	15	TGTGCCAGCAGCTTAGTCGGGACTGGATACAATGAGCAGTTCTTC	CASSLVGTGYNEQFF
many	TRBD2	TRBV19	TRBJ2-3	15	TGTGCCAGTAGCTCTAGCGGGACCTTCACAGATACGCAGTATTTT	CASSSSGTFTDTQYF
many	.	TRBV7-9	TRBJ1-3	17	TGTGCCAGCAGCTCCAAAGTGTCGACAGACTCTGGAAACACCATATATTTT	CASSSKVSTDSGNTIYF
.	TRBD2	TRBV27	TRBJ2-3	16	TGTGCCAGCAGTTCCCCACTAGCGGGAGGAGCAGATACGCAGTATTTT	CASSSPLAGGADTQYF
few	TRBD2	TRBV6-1	TRBJ2-7	14	TGTGCCAGCAGGGGACTAGCGGGGGGGAACGAGCAGTACTTC	CASRGLAGGNEQYF
many	TRBD1	TRBV6-1	TRBJ1-5	17	TGTGCCAGCAGTTCCCGGAGACAGGGGATTAGCAATCAGCCCCAGCATTTT	CASSSRRQGISNQPQHF
.	TRBD2	TRBV19	TRBJ2-7	14	TGTGCCATACCAGGTCGGCGGGAGGATTACGAGCAGTACTTC	CAIPGRREDYEQYF